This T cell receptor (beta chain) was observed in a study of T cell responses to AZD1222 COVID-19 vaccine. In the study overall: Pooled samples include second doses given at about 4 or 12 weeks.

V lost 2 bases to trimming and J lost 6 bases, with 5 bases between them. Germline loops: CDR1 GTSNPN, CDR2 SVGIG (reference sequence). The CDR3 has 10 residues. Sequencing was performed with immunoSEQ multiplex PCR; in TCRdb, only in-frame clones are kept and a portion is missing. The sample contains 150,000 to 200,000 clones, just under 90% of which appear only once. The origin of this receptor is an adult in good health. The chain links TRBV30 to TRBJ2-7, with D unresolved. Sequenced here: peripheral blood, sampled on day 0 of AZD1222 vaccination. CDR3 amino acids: CAWSNTEQYF. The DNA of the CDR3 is TGTGCCTGGAGTAACACCGAGCAGTACTTC. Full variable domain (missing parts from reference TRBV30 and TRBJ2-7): SQTIHQWPATLVQPVGSPLSLECTVEGTSNPNLYWYRQAAGRGLQLLFYSVGIGQISSEVPQNLSASRPQDRQFILSSKKLLLSDSGFYLCAWSNTEQYFGPGTRLTVT.